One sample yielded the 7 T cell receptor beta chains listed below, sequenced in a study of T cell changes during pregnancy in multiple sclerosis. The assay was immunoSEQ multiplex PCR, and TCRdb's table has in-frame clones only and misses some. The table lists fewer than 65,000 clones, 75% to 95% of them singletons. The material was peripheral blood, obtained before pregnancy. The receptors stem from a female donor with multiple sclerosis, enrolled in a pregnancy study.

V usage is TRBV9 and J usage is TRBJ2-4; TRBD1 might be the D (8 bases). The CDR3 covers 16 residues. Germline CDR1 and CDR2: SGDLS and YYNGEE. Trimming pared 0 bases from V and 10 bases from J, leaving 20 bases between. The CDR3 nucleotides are TGTGCCAGCAGCGTAGGTCCAGGGGGCGGGGGAGGGATTCAGTACTTC. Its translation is CASSVGPGGGGGIQYF.

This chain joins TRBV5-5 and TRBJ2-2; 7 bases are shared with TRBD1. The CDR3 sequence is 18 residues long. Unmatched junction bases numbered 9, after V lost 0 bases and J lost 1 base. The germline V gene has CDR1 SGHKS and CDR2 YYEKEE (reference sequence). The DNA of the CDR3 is TGTGCCAGCAGCTTGGACAGGGGACGTCGTAAGAACACCGGGGAGCTGTTTTTT. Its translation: CASSLDRGRRKNTGELFF.

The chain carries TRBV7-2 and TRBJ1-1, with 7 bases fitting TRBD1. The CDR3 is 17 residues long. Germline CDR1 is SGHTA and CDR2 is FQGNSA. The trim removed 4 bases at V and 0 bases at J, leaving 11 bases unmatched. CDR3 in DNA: TGTGCCAGCAGCTACGGACAGGACCGGGTTGTGAACACTGAAGCTTTCTTT. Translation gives CASSYGQDRVVNTEAFF.

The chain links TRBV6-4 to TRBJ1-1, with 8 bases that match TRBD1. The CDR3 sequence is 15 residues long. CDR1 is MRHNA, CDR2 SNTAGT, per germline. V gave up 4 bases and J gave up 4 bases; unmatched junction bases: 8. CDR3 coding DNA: TGTGCCAGCAGTGCCTCGAACACAGGGGGCACTGAAGCTTTCTTT. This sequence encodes CASSASNTGGTEAFF.

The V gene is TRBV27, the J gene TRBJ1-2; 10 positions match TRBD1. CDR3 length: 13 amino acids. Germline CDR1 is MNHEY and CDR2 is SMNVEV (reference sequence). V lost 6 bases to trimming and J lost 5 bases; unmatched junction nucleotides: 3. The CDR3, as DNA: TGTGCCAGCAGAGGGACAGGGGAATATGGCTACACCTTC. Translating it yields CASRGTGEYGYTF.

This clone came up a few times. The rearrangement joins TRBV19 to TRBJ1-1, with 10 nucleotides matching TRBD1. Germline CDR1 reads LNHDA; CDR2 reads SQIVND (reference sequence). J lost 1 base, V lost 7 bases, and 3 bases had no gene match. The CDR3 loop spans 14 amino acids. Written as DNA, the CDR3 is TGTGCCAGTATTTGGACAGGGGGGAACACTGAAGCTTTCTTT. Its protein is CASIWTGGNTEAFF.

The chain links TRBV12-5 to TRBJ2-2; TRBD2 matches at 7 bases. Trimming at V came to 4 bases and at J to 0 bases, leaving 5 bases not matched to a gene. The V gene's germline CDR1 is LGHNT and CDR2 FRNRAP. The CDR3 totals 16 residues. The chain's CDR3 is CASGWEGQANTGELFF. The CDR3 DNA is TGTGCTAGTGGTTGGGAGGGGCAGGCGAACACCGGGGAGCTGTTTTTT.